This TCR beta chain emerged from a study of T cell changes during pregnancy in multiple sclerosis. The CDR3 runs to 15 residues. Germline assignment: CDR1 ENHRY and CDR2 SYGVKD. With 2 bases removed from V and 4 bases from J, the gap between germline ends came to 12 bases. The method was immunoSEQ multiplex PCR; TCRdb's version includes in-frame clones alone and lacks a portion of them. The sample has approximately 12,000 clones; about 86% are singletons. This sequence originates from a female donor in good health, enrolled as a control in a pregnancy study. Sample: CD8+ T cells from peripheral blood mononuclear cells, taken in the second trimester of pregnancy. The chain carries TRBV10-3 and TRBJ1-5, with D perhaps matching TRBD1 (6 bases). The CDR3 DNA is TGTGCCATCAGTGAGGATAGGGGGGGAAATCAGCCCCAGCATTTT. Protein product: CAISEDRGGNQPQHF.